Sequencing of this TCR beta chain was carried out in a study of T cells in Graves' hyperthyroidism and ophthalmopathy. Notes on this clonotype: The antigen is undetermined.

From RNA transcripts, TCR beta CDR3 regions were amplified. TCR CDR3 regions were first amplified by RT-PCR with HTBI primers. TCRdb reprocessed the multiplex PCR reads with MiXCR, giving one entry per CDR3 protein. The repertoire holds hundreds of thousands of distinct CDR3 sequences, around 21% seen once, with roughly 30% in the top ten. Regarding the study as a whole: Blood held most thyroid clonotypes expanded above 0.001 frequency.

Germline values: CDR1 MNHEY, CDR2 SVGEGT. Trimming shortened V by 2 bases and J by 2 bases, and 16 bases separated the two germline ends. The CDR3 sequence is 16 residues long. Sequenced sample: blood. The chain combines TRBV6-2 or TRBV6-3 with TRBJ2-7, with D possibly TRBD1 on 6 matching bases. The sequence was obtained from a man aged 25 to 40 with Graves' ophthalmopathy. The CDR3 protein is CASSYTYGTWTYEQYF. CDR3 coding DNA: TGTGCCAGCAGTTACACTTATGGGACATGGACCTACGAGCAGTACTTC.